This T cell receptor beta chain is from a study of spatial heterogeneity in lung cancer. Time point denoted: sample taken at primary tumor resection. The donor population consisted of approximately 68 patients with untreated, early-stage non-small cell lung cancer. The ends were cut back, 8 bases at V and 1 base at J, with 17 bases in the middle. CDR1 is DFQATT, CDR2 SNEGSKA, per germline (reference sequence). The CDR3 has 14 amino acids. This clonotype was picked up many times. Its antigen is unidentified. Every TCR cDNA molecule bore a unique molecular identifier. TCRdb reprocessed the 5' RACE reads with MiXCR, giving one entry per CDR3 protein. The sample shows 60,000 or so distinct CDR3 sequences, approximately 6% of them seen only once. General study points: More often at tumor resection than at routine follow-up, ubiquitous expanded tumor TCRs were detected in the blood.

The sequence came from a female donor with early-stage non-small cell lung cancer. Material: PBMCs, obtained at surgery. The chain employs TRBV20-1 and TRBJ1-2; D remains unclear. For the CDR3, the DNA is TGCAGTCCTATCCGGGGAAATTATAACTATGGCTACACCTTC. Translating it yields CSPIRGNYNYGYTF.